Described below is a single T cell receptor beta chain sequence and its context. The antigen is not known. The source of the sample is a study of T cell repertoires in cytomegalovirus infection. Across the whole study: An indication of both CMV infection and matching HLA type came from public TCR beta signatures. Notes on the study in general: The study identified carriers of CMV plus the relevant HLA from cumulative public TCR beta family frequency.

One entry per CDR3 protein results from TCRdb running MiXCR on the reads. Of fewer than 350,000 distinct CDR3 sequences in the sample, roughly 17% were seen once. This CDR3 is built from 14 residues. V was shortened by 2 bases and J by 2 bases, with 10 bases between the two germline ends. The source material was PBMCs. This TCR came from a human donor in good health (CMV status not recorded). Some clones in this sample may be carry-over from other donors' samples. The chain links TRBV12-3 or TRBV12-4 to TRBJ2-7; maybe TRBD1 (6 bases). The CDR3 region is CASSLLGGTYEQYF. The CDR3 nucleotides read TGTGCCAGCAGTTTACTAGGGGGAACCTACGAGCAGTACTTC.